This T cell receptor (beta chain) was sequenced during a study of blood T cell repertoires in COVID-19. In the study overall: Acute-phase and convalescent COVID-19 samples originated in the United States, Italy and Spain. PBMCs, B-cell-depleted T cells, or T cells provided the cDNA or gDNA that made up the material.

Trimming pared 3 bases from V and 5 bases from J, leaving 10 bases between. The CDR3 is 13 residues long. CDR1 and CDR2 (germline): SGHNT, YENEEA. Generated by immunoSEQ multiplex PCR, the TCRdb table keeps only in-frame clones and is missing some. The repertoire holds 170,000 or so clones, with more than 85% as singletons. Cohort allocation depended upon clinical history that participants reported. Recovery meant two consecutive negative NP/OP PCR tests, professional clearance, or resolved symptoms. The sample consisted of PBMCs or T cells enriched from blood (not recorded which). The V call is TRBV11-3, the J call TRBJ1-1; D remains ambiguous. This TCR came from a woman aged 50 to 65 who had recovered from COVID-19. This CDR3 is CASSLTSQTEAFF. The DNA for the CDR3 is TGTGCCAGCAGCTTGACTTCTCAGACTGAAGCTTTCTTT.